This TCR beta chain stems from a study of blood T cell repertoires in COVID-19. About the study: Samples came from the United States, Italy and Spain, spanning acute and convalescent COVID-19. T cells, B-cell-depleted T cells, or PBMCs provided the cDNA or gDNA that served as material.

Repertoires were generated with immunoSEQ multiplex PCR, while TCRdb's copy carries only in-frame clones and drops some. The data contain some 250,000 clones, roughly 84% of them singletons. Germline V gives CDR1 LGHNA, CDR2 YSLEER. The CDR3 runs 17 residues. The germline V and J ends were trimmed by 1 base and 0 bases, with 13 bases remaining between them. Sequencing was performed on peripheral blood. This TCR was recovered from a woman aged 18-29 years with acute or convalescent COVID-19. The gene calls are TRBV4-3 and TRBJ1-3; D possibly corresponds to TRBD1 (5 bases). CDR3 DNA: TGCGCCAGCAGCCAAGGGATACAGGAACTCTCTGGAAACACCATATATTTT. It translates to CASSQGIQELSGNTIYF.